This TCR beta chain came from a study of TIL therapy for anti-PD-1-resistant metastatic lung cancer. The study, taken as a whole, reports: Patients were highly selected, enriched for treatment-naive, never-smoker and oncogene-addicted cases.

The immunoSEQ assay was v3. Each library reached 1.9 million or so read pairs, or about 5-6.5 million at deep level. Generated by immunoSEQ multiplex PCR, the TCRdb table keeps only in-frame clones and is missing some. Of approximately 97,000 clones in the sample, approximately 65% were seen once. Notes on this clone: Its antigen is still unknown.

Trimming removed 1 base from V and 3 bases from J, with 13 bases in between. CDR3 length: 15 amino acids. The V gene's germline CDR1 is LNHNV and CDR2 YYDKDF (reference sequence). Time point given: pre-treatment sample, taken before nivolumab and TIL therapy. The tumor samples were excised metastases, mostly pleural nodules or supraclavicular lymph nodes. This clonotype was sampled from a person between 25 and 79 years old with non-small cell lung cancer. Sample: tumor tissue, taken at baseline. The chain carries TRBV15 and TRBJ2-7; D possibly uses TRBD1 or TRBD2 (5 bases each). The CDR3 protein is CATSRGGAEGYEQYF. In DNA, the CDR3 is TGTGCCACCAGCAGAGGAGGGGCTGAGGGCTACGAGCAGTACTTC.